Detailed here is one T cell receptor (beta chain). Its antigen is not identified. The data belong to a study of shared clonotypes between healthy human individuals. Background on the study: Each donor contributed plates that comprised three CD4 naive, three CD4 memory, two CD8 naive and one CD8 memory.

Libraries were prepared by immunoSEQ multiplex PCR; TCRdb keeps only in-frame clonotypes and omits some of them. Counted here are about 2.3 million clones, 85% to 95% occurring once; the ten biggest clones make up 0.37%. Trimming took off 1 base at V and 4 bases at J, with 8 bases between the two ends. This CDR3 is 13 amino acids long. CDR1 and CDR2 from the germline V gene are SGHRS and YFSETQ. In the CD4+ fraction, cells were divided into CD45RA+ naive and CD45RA-negative memory subsets. Findings of the study overall: Non-shared clonotypes had lower generation probabilities than those shared by all four donors. The naive CD4 repertoires of a few donors were compared, and approximately 5.3% of clonotypes were shared.

The TCR originated in a man between 18 and 35 years old in good health. Some clones in this sample may be carry-over from other donors' samples. V and J are TRBV5-1 and TRBJ2-5, with no clear D. The sequenced sample was naive CD4+ T cells from PBMCs. Subset given: CD45RA+ positively selected. For the CDR3, the DNA is TGCGCCAGCAGCTTGCTGGTCGGAGAGACCCAGTACTTC. Translated: CASSLLVGETQYF.